A single sample gave rise to the 21 T cell receptor beta chains below, sequenced in a study of regulatory T cells in long-lasting Graves disease. Time point denoted: newly diagnosed GD, antithyroid drugs for less than 3 months. Preparation of the TCR library used RNA extracted from PBMCs. Sequencing libraries for TCR beta were prepared with iRepertoire HTBI primers and Arm-PCR of CDR3 regions. TCRdb processed the multiplex PCR reads anew with MiXCR; each CDR3 protein has one entry. Seen here are hundreds of thousands of distinct CDR3 sequences, around 15% observed once, and the top ten hold approximately 12%. A further study also used this sample, focusing on T cells in Graves' hyperthyroidism and ophthalmopathy.

The sample consisted of peripheral blood mononuclear cells (PBMCs), taken at new diagnosis, from a patient treated with antithyroid drugs. The source is a man aged 18 to 35 with Graves disease.

At least ten counts were recorded for this clonotype. The chain uses TRBV12-3 or TRBV12-4 and TRBJ2-1; 11 bases match TRBD2. The length of the CDR3 is 16 residues. Trimming at V came to 6 bases and at J to 2 bases, leaving 6 bases not matched to a gene. CDR3 sequence: CASRNLAGGTYNEQFF. The DNA of the CDR3 is TGTGCCAGCAGGAACCTAGCGGGAGGAACCTACAATGAGCAGTTCTTC.

This clonotype has ten or more counts. The gene calls are TRBV7-9 and TRBJ2-2; 8 nucleotides match TRBD1. This CDR3 has 15 residues. From germline, CDR1 is SEHNR and CDR2 FQNEAQ (reference sequence). With 4 bases clipped from V and 7 bases from J, the junction kept 8 bases outside the gene matches. In nucleotides, the CDR3 is TGTGCCAGCAGCTCGTGGACAGGGACGGGCGGGGAGCTGTTTTTT. Translating gives CASSSWTGTGGELFF.

The chain has TRBV29-1 and TRBJ1-1; D unresolved. CDR1 is SQVTM, CDR2 ANQGSEA, per germline. The V gene lost 3 bases and the J gene lost 6 bases, with 8 bases spanning the gap. CDR3 length equals 11 residues. CDR3 sequence: CSVERRAEAFF. The CDR3, as DNA: TGCAGCGTTGAGAGGAGGGCTGAAGCTTTCTTT.

This clonotype was seen many times. This chain uses TRBV12-3 or TRBV12-4 with TRBJ1-1; D not resolved. With 7 bases removed from V and 5 bases from J, the gap between germline ends came to 14 bases. The CDR3 runs 13 residues. CDR3 DNA sequence: TGTGCCAGCAAAATCAGGAGGATTACTGAAGCTTTCTTT. It encodes CASKIRRITEAFF.

This clonotype was seen ten or more times. The V and J genes are TRBV3-1 and TRBJ2-1; 7 nucleotides match TRBD1. The CDR3 runs 14 residues. With V trimmed by 3 bases and J by 7 bases, 6 bases remained unmatched. Germline-derived CDR1 and CDR2 are LGHDT and YNNKEL (reference sequence). The CDR3 nucleotides are TGTGCCAGCAGCCAGACAGGGTGGGGGAATGAGCAGTTCTTC. Translating it yields CASSQTGWGNEQFF.

This clonotype was found many times. This chain uses TRBV12-3 or TRBV12-4 with TRBJ1-5, with D possibly being TRBD1 (5 bases). Trimming removed 3 bases from V and 6 bases from J, with 12 bases in between. This CDR3 region has 14 residues. In DNA form, the CDR3 reads TGTGCCAGCAGTTTGGGGGGACCCCGTCAGCCCCAGCATTTT. Its protein is CASSLGGPRQPQHF.

The chain uses TRBV24-1 and TRBJ1-5, with unresolved D. Germline V lookup: CDR1 KGHDR, CDR2 SFDVKD. The CDR3 consists of 10 residues. Trimming shortened V by 8 bases and J by 9 bases, and 7 bases separated the two germline ends. The CDR3 spells CATKSGPQHF. The CDR3 DNA is TGTGCCACCAAATCAGGGCCCCAGCATTTT.

This clonotype was detected ten times or more. The chain carries TRBV6-2 or TRBV6-3 and TRBJ2-7, with 9 bases identical to TRBD2. The junction had 4 bases not matched to a gene; V was cut back by 7 bases and J by 0 bases. The germline gives CDR1 MNHEY, CDR2 SVGEGT. The CDR3 is 14 residues long. CDR3 bases: TGTGCCAGCACCCAAGCGGGAGGCTCCTACGAGCAGTACTTC. Residues: CASTQAGGSYEQYF.

This clonotype was found a few times. The CDR3 DNA follows: TGCGCCAGCAGCTTGGACTACAGGGGGAAGGATTCACCCCTCCACTTT. This codes for CASSLDYRGKDSPLHF. V is TRBV5-1 and J is TRBJ1-6; 8 bases agree with TRBD1. Trimming at V came to 0 bases and at J to 8 bases, leaving 7 bases not matched to a gene. This CDR3 has 16 residues. CDR1 SGHRS and CDR2 YFSETQ come from the germline V gene.

This clonotype was seen only a few times. J is TRBJ2-7 and V is TRBV20-1; 7 bases fit TRBD1. V dropped 6 bases and J dropped 2; count of bases not matched to a gene: 4. The germline V gene has CDR1 DFQATT and CDR2 SNEGSKA (reference sequence). The CDR3 has 12 amino acids. The CDR3 protein is CSATDRTYEQYF. The CDR3 DNA sequence: TGCAGTGCCACGGACAGGACCTACGAGCAGTACTTC.

In its sample, this clonotype was seen many times. This sequence joins TRBV3-1 and TRBJ1-2, with D possibly TRBD1 on 5 matching bases. Per the germline V gene, CDR1 is LGHDT and CDR2 is YNNKEL (reference sequence). The CDR3 length is 16 residues. V was pared by 0 bases and J by 4 bases, with 15 bases between. The CDR3 is CASSQDEGTWGYGYTF. DNA for the CDR3: TGTGCCAGCAGCCAAGACGAAGGGACCTGGGGCTATGGCTACACCTTC.

This clonotype was picked up a small number of times. The chain employs TRBV6-2 or TRBV6-3 and TRBJ1-1; TRBD1 agrees at 8 bases. V lost 4 bases to trimming and J lost 0 bases; unmatched junction nucleotides: 4. Looked up from germline, CDR1 is MNHEY and CDR2 is SVGEGT. The CDR3 loop spans 15 amino acids. The chain's CDR3 is CASSSHRGMNTEAFF. The CDR3 region has the DNA TGTGCCAGCAGTTCACACAGGGGGATGAACACTGAAGCTTTCTTT.

Note on this clonotype: This may be a read error: a much more frequent sequence differs by one nucleotide. J is TRBJ2-5 and V is TRBV12-3 or TRBV12-4; tentative D call: TRBD1 (6 bases). The J call is uncertain, as TRBJ2-1 better fits the DNA end. The CDR3 is 14 residues long. The CDR3: CASRGAVSSDEQFF. The DNA for the CDR3 is TGTGCCAGCAGGGGGGCCGTGAGTAGCGATGAGCAGTTCTTC.

The V gene is TRBV10-2, the J gene TRBJ2-7; D gene unclear. The germline V gene has CDR1 WSHSY and CDR2 SAAADI. The ends were cut back, 2 bases at V and 1 base at J, with 9 bases in the middle. The CDR3 is 14 amino acids. CDR3 residues: CASSERQVSYEQYF. The CDR3 bases are TGCGCCAGCAGTGAGCGGCAGGTTTCCTACGAGCAGTACTTC.

This clonotype showed up many times. Written as DNA, the CDR3 is TGCAGTGCTCCGGGGGATGTTTCCTACAATGAGCAGTTCTTC. It specifies CSAPGDVSYNEQFF. This rearrangement joins TRBV20-1 to TRBJ2-1, with D possibly TRBD2 on 6 matching bases. The ends were cut back, 5 bases at V and 1 base at J, with 12 bases in the middle. This CDR3 is 14 amino acids long. Per the germline V gene, CDR1 is DFQATT and CDR2 is SNEGSKA (reference sequence).

This clonotype appeared a few times. The chain couples TRBV27 to TRBJ2-1, with D unclear. This CDR3 has 16 amino acids. Trimming stripped 2 bases from V and 7 bases from J, with 18 bases between. Germline CDR1 reads MNHEY; CDR2 reads SMNVEV (reference sequence). CDR3 protein: CASSLVDPRIRNEQFF. CDR3 in DNA: TGTGCCAGCAGTTTAGTGGATCCGCGTATTCGGAATGAGCAGTTCTTC.

Ten or more counts support this clonotype. This chain connects TRBV20-1 to TRBJ2-7, with D perhaps TRBD1 or TRBD2 (5 bases each). CDR1 DFQATT and CDR2 SNEGSKA come from the germline V gene (reference sequence). The CDR3 spans 13 residues. The CDR3 DNA is TGCAGCGCCGGGGACGACAACGCCTACGAGCAGTACTTC. Translated: CSAGDDNAYEQYF.

About this clonotype itself: This likely traces to a read error, being one base from a far larger clone. The gene calls are TRBV11-2 and TRBJ2-7; tentative D call: TRBD2 (6 bases). V was cut by 4 bases and J by 7 bases, with 14 bases left in between. The germline CDR1 and CDR2 sequences are SGHAT and FQNNGV. The CDR3 is 13 residues long. The CDR3, as DNA: TGTGCCAGCAGCTGGGGGAGGTGGGATGAGCAGTACTTC. Translating it yields CASSWGRWDEQYF.

About this clonotype itself: Being one base from a much bigger clone, this may be a read error. The chain has TRBV24-1 and TRBJ2-1; D unclear. The CDR3 covers 11 residues. Germline CDR1 is KGHDR and CDR2 is SFDVKD. V lost 6 bases and J lost 3, with 2 bases in between. The CDR3: CATSYYNEQFF. The CDR3 region has the DNA TGTGCCACCAGTTACTACAATGAGCAGTTCTTC.

Worth noting for this clonotype: Since a much larger clone is just one base distant, this may be a read error. The CDR3 does not close with the conserved phenylalanine or tryptophan, likely indicating a read error. The V and J genes are TRBV11-2 and TRBJ2-3, with a weak D call TRBD2 (6 bases). Germline V gene data show CDR1 as SGHAT and CDR2 as FQNNGV. CDR3 length: 15 residues. V was shortened by 4 bases and J by 2 bases, with 13 bases between the two germline ends. CDR3 sequence reads: CASSSLTRVTDTQYL. Here the CDR3 DNA reads TGTGCCAGCAGCTCATTGACTAGGGTCACAGATACGCAGTATCTT.

This clonotype was counted ten times or more. This chain joins TRBV13 and TRBJ2-7; 8 positions agree with TRBD2. From germline, CDR1 is PRHDT and CDR2 FYEKMQ (reference sequence). Trimming at V came to 0 bases and at J to 4 bases, leaving 8 bases not matched to a gene. CDR3 length equals 16 residues. CDR3 bases: TGTGCCAGCAGCTTAGGGGCTAGCGGGCCACATTACGAGCAGTACTTC. It is translated as CASSLGASGPHYEQYF.